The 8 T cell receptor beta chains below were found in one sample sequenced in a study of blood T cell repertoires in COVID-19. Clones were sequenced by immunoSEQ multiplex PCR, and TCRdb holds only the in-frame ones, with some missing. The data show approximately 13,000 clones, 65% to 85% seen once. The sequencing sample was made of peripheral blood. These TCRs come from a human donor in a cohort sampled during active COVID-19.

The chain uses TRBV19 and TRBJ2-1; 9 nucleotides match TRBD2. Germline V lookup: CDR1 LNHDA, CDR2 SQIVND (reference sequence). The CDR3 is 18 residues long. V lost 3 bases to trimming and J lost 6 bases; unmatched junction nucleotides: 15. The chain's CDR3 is CASSIRGGLAGVSNEQFF. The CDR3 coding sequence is TGTGCCAGTAGTATCAGAGGGGGTTTAGCGGGAGTGAGCAATGAGCAGTTCTTC. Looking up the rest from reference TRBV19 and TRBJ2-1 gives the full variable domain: DGGITQSPKYLFRKEGQNVTLSCEQNLNHDAMYWYRQDPGQGLRLIYYSQIVNDFQKGDIAEGYSVSREKKESFPLTVTSAQKNPTAFYLCASSIRGGLAGVSNEQFFGPGTRLTVL.

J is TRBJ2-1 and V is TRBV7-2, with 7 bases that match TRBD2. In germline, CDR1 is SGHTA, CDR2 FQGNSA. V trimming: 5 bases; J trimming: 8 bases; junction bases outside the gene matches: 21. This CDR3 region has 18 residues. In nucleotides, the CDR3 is TGTGCCAGCAGCACTAGTTTTGGGGGGACTATAGGGCACTATGAGCAGTTCTTC. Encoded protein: CASSTSFGGTIGHYEQFF.

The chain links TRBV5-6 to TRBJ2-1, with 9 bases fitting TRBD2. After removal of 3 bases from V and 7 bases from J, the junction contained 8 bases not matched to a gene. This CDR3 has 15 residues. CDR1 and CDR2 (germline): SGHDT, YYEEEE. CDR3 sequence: CASSSRLAVGNEQFF. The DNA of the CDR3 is TGTGCCAGCAGCTCCCGACTAGCGGTGGGGAATGAGCAGTTCTTC.

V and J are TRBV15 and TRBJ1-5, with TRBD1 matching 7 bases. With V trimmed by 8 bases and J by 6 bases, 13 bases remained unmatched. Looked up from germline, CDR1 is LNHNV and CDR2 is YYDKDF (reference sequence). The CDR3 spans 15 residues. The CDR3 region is CATLLNRGYGQPQHF. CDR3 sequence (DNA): TGTGCCACCTTATTAAACAGGGGATACGGTCAGCCCCAGCATTTT.

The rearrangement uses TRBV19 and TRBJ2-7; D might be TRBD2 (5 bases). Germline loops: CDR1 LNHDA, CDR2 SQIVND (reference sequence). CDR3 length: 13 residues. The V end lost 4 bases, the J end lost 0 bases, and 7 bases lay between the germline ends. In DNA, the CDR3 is TGTGCCAGTAGTAGGGAGTACTCCTACGAGCAGTACTTC. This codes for CASSREYSYEQYF. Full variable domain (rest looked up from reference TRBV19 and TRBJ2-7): DGGITQSPKYLFRKEGQNVTLSCEQNLNHDAMYWYRQDPGQGLRLIYYSQIVNDFQKGDIAEGYSVSREKKESFPLTVTSAQKNPTAFYLCASSREYSYEQYFGPGTRLTVT.

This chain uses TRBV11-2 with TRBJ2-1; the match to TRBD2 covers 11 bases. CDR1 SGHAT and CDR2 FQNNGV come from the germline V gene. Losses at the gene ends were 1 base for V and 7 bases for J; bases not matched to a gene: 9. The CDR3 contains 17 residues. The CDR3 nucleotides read TGTGCCAGCAGCTTAGTTACTAGCGGGGGCGCGGGGAATGAGCAGTTCTTC. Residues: CASSLVTSGGAGNEQFF. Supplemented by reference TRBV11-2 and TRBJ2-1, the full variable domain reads EAGVAQSPRYKIIEKRQSVAFWCNPISGHATLYWYQQILGQGPKLLIQFQNNGVVDDSQLPKDRFSAERLKGVDSTLKIQPAKLEDSAVYLCASSLVTSGGAGNEQFFGPGTRLTVL.

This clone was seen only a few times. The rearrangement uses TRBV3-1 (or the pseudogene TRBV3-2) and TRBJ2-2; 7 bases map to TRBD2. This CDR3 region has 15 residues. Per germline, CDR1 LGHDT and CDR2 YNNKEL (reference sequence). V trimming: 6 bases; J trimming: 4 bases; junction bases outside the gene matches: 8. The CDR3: CASSPLGGSTGELFF. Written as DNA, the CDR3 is TGTGCCAGCAGTCCCCTGGGCGGGAGCACCGGGGAGCTGTTTTTT.

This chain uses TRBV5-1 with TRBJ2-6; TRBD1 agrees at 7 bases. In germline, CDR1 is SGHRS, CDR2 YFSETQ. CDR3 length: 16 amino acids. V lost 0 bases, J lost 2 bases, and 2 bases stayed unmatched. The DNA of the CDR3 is TGCGCCAGCAGCTTGGGTACAGGGGCTGGGGCCAACGTCCTGACTTTC. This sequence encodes CASSLGTGAGANVLTF.